These 18 T cell receptor beta chains came from one sample sequenced in a study of CD8 T cells in ankylosing spondylitis. TCRdb re-called the 5' RACE reads through MiXCR, storing one row per CDR3 protein. The sample shows more than 60,000 distinct CDR3 sequences, about 6% of them seen only once. The material sequenced was synovial fluid, either unsorted or a sorted T cell fraction (not recorded which). All receptors come from a male donor with ankylosing spondylitis.

This clonotype was counted at least ten times. This chain joins TRBV21-1 and TRBJ1-5; the listed D gene, TRBD1, was not tested against the DNA. TRBV21-1 is tagged as a pseudogene. The CDR3 covers 17 residues. DNA for the CDR3: TGTGCCAGCAGCAAAGGAACAGGCCGTTATAGCAATCAGCCCCAGCATTTT. This translates into CASSKGTGRYSNQPQHF.

This clonotype has just a few counts. The chain combines TRBV7-2 with TRBJ1-6; 8 bases match TRBD1. V lost 5 bases to trimming and J lost 9 bases; unmatched junction nucleotides: 9. Germline assignment: CDR1 SGHTA and CDR2 FQGNSA. There are 15 residues in the CDR3. The CDR3 DNA reads TGTGCCAGCAGCCTCAGGGGGCCCGTCTCTTCACCCCTCCACTTT. Amino acid sequence: CASSLRGPVSSPLHF.

This clonotype was observed a few times. The chain is built from TRBV20-1 and TRBJ2-1, with TRBD2 matching over 8 bases. V lost 3 bases to trimming and J lost 4 bases; unmatched junction nucleotides: 8. CDR3 length: 15 amino acids. CDR1 DFQATT and CDR2 SNEGSKA come from the germline V gene (reference sequence). Written as DNA, the CDR3 is TGCAGTGCTAGTCCGGGACTAGGGGCTTACAATGAGCAGTTCTTC. This gives the protein CSASPGLGAYNEQFF.

In its sample, this clonotype was seen many times. The V call is TRBV5-1, the J call TRBJ2-3; D is ambiguous. The V end was cut by 3 bases, the J end by 0 bases, with 8 bases between. Germline V gives CDR1 SGHRS, CDR2 YFSETQ. CDR3 size: 14 residues. CDR3 sequence (DNA): TGCGCCAGCAGCTGGGCAGATAGCACAGATACGCAGTATTTT. Translation: CASSWADSTDTQYF.

This chain uses TRBV10-3 with TRBJ2-4; the match to TRBD1 covers 7 bases. The CDR3 is made up of 16 amino acids. Trimming at V came to 6 bases and at J to 3 bases, leaving 11 bases not matched to a gene. Germline assignment: CDR1 ENHRY and CDR2 SYGVKD. For the CDR3, the DNA is TGTGCCATCAGCGGAAGCGACAGGGCCGACAAAAACATTCAGTACTTC. Residues: CAISGSDRADKNIQYF.

This clonotype has at least ten counts. The chain recombines TRBV7-2 with TRBJ2-2; D is possibly TRBD1 (5 bases). In germline, CDR1 is SGHTA, CDR2 FQGNSA. V was trimmed by 1 base and J by 4 bases, leaving 10 bases between them. The CDR3 is 15 amino acids. CDR3: CASSLDTGRTGELFF. CDR3 sequence (DNA): TGTGCCAGCAGCTTAGATACAGGTCGCACCGGGGAGCTGTTTTTT.

The chain has TRBV7-3 and TRBJ2-6; 9 nucleotides agree with TRBD1. Losses at the gene ends were 3 bases for V and 1 base for J; bases not matched to a gene: 4. CDR1 and CDR2 from the germline V gene are SGHTA and FQGTGA. The CDR3 consists of 17 residues. CDR3 sequence reads: CASSFGTGPSGANVLTF. The CDR3 DNA is TGTGCCAGCAGCTTCGGGACAGGGCCTTCTGGGGCCAACGTCCTGACTTTC.

This clonotype has at least ten counts. The gene calls are TRBV7-2 and TRBJ2-4; D call uncertain. The ends were cut back, 4 bases at V and 0 bases at J, with 7 bases in the middle. The CDR3 is 14 residues long. The germline V gene has CDR1 SGHTA and CDR2 FQGNSA. The CDR3 here is CASSSMGAKNIQYF. The DNA of the CDR3 is TGTGCCAGCAGCTCGATGGGAGCCAAAAACATTCAGTACTTC.

This clonotype was seen repeatedly, ten times or more. The chain recombines TRBV20-1 with TRBJ2-7, with 12 bases identical to TRBD1. Germline V lookup: CDR1 DFQATT, CDR2 SNEGSKA (reference sequence). This CDR3 has 15 residues. The trim removed 1 base at V and 3 bases at J, leaving 4 bases unmatched. In DNA, the CDR3 is TGCAGTGCTAGAGGAGGGACAGGGGGCAACTACGAGCAGTACTTC. The encoded protein is CSARGGTGGNYEQYF.

This clonotype was recorded a few times. The rearrangement uses TRBV2 and TRBJ2-7, with D perhaps matching TRBD2 (5 bases). Trimming cost V 4 bases and J 2 bases, with 12 bases left between them. Germline CDR1 SNHLY, CDR2 FYNNEI. This CDR3 has 14 residues. CDR3 residues: CASSAFSATYEQYF. The CDR3 DNA reads as TGTGCCAGCAGTGCTTTTAGCGCAACCTACGAGCAGTACTTC.

This clonotype was seen ten or more times. The chain is built from TRBV7-2 and TRBJ2-1, with TRBD2 matching over 8 bases. J was trimmed by 6 bases and V by 8 bases; bases with no gene match: 9. The CDR3 consists of 14 residues. Germline lookup yields CDR1 SGHTA and CDR2 FQGNSA. The CDR3 spells CASASGGPSNEQFF. The CDR3 coding sequence is TGTGCCAGCGCGAGCGGGGGCCCCTCCAATGAGCAGTTCTTC.

This clonotype was seen at least ten times. The V gene is TRBV7-9, the J gene TRBJ1-1; 10 positions agree with TRBD1. V dropped 6 bases and J dropped 5; count of bases not matched to a gene: 6. This CDR3 is built from 14 residues. The germline gives CDR1 SEHNR, CDR2 FQNEAQ (reference sequence). The CDR3 coding sequence is TGTGCCAGCAGATCCGGACAGGGGGAAACTGAAGCTTTCTTT. Translated, it gives CASRSGQGETEAFF.

This clonotype was seen at least ten times. The chain couples TRBV24-1 to TRBJ2-7; 7 nucleotides agree with TRBD2. Trimming at V came to 7 bases and at J to 2 bases, leaving 7 bases not matched to a gene. The CDR3 length is 14 residues. CDR1 KGHDR and CDR2 SFDVKD come from the germline V gene. The CDR3 bases are TGTGCCACCAGCGGGGGAGGGGAGGCCTACGAGCAGTACTTC. It codes for CATSGGGEAYEQYF.

Sample share makes this clonotype medium-sized. The rearrangement joins TRBV25-1 to TRBJ2-3, with 8 bases fitting TRBD1. CDR3 length equals 12 residues. V was pared by 5 bases and J by 9 bases, with 4 bases of the junction left unmatched. CDR1 MGHDK and CDR2 SYGVNS come from the germline V gene. CDR3 coding DNA: TGTGCCAGCAGTTCACAGGGGGTCACGCAGTATTTT. This codes for CASSSQGVTQYF. Using reference TRBV25-1 and TRBJ2-3 for the parts outside the CDR3, the full variable domain is EADIYQTPRYLVIGTGKKITLECSQTMGHDKMYWYQQDPGMELHLIHYSYGVNSTEKGDLSSESTVSRIRTEHFPLTLESARPSHTSQYLCASSSQGVTQYFGPGTRLTVL.

This clonotype was recorded many times. The rearrangement links TRBV14 to TRBJ1-1; the D is unclear. Trimming cost V 3 bases and J 5 bases, with 7 bases left between them. Germline V gives CDR1 SGHDN, CDR2 FVKESK. This CDR3 region has 12 residues. For the CDR3, the DNA is TGTGCCAGCAGCCACACGAGGACTGAAGCTTTCTTT. It specifies CASSHTRTEAFF.

This clonotype was counted between two and nine times. This chain connects TRBV11-2 to TRBJ2-3, with TRBD2 identical over 9 bases. V gave up 3 bases and J gave up 7 bases; unmatched junction bases: 17. Germline V gene data show CDR1 as SGHAT and CDR2 as FQNNGV. The CDR3 runs 18 residues. Here the CDR3 reads CASSFSGGSGGSGNTQYF. CDR3 sequence (DNA): TGTGCCAGCAGCTTCTCCGGGGGTAGCGGGGGTTCAGGGAATACGCAGTATTTT.

The chain combines TRBV28 with TRBJ1-4; a weak D match, TRBD1 (5 bases). CDR1 and CDR2 from the germline V gene are MDHEN and SYDVKM. The V end was cut by 5 bases, the J end by 4 bases, with 14 bases between. CDR3 length: 15 amino acids. The CDR3: CASSPQSGGNEKLFF. CDR3 nucleotide sequence: TGTGCCAGCAGTCCTCAGTCCGGGGGTAATGAAAAACTGTTTTTT.

This clonotype was counted ten times or more. This chain links TRBV5-1 with TRBJ2-3, with a weak D call TRBD1 (5 bases). The length of the CDR3 is 14 residues. Trimming took off 6 bases at V and 0 bases at J, with 11 bases between the two ends. Germline CDR1 reads SGHRS; CDR2 reads YFSETQ. CDR3 nucleotide sequence: TGCGCCAGCACCGACAGTTCTAGCACAGATACGCAGTATTTT. Amino acids: CASTDSSSTDTQYF.